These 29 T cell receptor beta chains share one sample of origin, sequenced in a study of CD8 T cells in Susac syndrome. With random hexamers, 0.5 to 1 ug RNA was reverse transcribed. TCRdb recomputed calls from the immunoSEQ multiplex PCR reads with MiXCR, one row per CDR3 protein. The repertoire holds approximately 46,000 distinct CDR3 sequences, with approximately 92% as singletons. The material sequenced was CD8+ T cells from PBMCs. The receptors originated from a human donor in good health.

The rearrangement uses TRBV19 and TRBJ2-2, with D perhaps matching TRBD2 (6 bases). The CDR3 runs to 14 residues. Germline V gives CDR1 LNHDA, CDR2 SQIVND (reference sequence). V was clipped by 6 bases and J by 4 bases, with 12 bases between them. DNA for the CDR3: TGTGCCAGTAGATGGGACTTAACCACCGGGGAGCTGTTTTTT. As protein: CASRWDLTTGELFF.

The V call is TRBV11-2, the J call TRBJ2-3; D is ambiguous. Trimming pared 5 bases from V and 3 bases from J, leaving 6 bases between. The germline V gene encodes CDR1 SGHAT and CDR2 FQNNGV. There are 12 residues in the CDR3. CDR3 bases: TGTGCCAGCAGCACCTATACAGATACGCAGTATTTT. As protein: CASSTYTDTQYF.

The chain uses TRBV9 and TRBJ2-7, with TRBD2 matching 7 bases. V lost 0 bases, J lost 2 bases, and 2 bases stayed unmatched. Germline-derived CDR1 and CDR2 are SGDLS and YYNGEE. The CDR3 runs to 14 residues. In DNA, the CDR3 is TGTGCCAGCAGCGTAGGCGGGAGAGCCTACGAGCAGTACTTC. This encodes CASSVGGRAYEQYF.

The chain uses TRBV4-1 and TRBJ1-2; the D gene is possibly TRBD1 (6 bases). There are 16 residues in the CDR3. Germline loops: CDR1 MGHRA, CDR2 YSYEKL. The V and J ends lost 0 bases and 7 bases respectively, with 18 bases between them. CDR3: CASSQDPTGYPSGYTF. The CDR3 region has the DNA TGCGCCAGCAGCCAAGATCCCACAGGGTATCCTTCTGGCTACACCTTC.

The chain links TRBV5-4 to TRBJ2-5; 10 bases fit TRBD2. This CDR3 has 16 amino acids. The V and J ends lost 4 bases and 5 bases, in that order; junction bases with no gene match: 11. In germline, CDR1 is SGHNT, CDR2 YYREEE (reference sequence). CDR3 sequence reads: CASSPEASGSYETQYF. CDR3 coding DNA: TGTGCCAGCAGCCCGGAGGCTAGCGGGAGCTACGAGACCCAGTACTTC.

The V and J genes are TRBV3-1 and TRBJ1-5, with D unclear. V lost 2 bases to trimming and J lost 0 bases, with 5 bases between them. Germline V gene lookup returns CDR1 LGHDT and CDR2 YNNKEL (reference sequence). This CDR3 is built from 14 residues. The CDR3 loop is CASSQLGSNQPQHF. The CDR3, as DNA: TGTGCCAGCAGCCAACTCGGTAGCAATCAGCCCCAGCATTTT.

CDR3 sequence reads: CASLLAGGPPNEQFF. The CDR3 DNA follows: TGTGCCAGCCTCCTAGCGGGAGGGCCCCCCAATGAGCAGTTCTTC. The rearrangement links TRBV5-6 to TRBJ2-1; 12 nucleotides line up with TRBD2. CDR1 SGHDT and CDR2 YYEEEE come from the germline V gene. Losses at the gene ends were 7 bases for V and 6 bases for J; bases not matched to a gene: 8. This CDR3 is 15 amino acids long.

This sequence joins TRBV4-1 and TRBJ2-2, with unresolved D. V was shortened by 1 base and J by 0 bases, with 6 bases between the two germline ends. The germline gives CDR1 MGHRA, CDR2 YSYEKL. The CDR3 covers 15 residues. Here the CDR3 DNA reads TGCGCCAGCAGCCAAGGACCGGCGAACACCGGGGAGCTGTTTTTT. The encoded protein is CASSQGPANTGELFF.

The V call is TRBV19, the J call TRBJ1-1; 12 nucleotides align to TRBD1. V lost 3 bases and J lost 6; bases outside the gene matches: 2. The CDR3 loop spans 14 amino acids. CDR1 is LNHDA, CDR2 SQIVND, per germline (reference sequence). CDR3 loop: CASSMGQGASEAFF. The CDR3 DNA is TGTGCCAGTAGTATGGGACAGGGGGCCTCTGAAGCTTTCTTT.

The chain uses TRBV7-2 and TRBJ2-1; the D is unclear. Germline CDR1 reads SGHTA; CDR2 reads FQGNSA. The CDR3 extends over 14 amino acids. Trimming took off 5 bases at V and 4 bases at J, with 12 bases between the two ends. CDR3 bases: TGTGCCAGCAGCCAACAGACTTTTTACAATGAGCAGTTCTTC. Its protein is CASSQQTFYNEQFF.

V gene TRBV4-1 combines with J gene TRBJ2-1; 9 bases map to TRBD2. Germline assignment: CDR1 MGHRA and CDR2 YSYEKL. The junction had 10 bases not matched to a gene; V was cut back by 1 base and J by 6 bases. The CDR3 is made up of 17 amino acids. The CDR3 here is CASSQGGTSFVVNEQFF. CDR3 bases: TGCGCCAGCAGCCAAGGAGGGACTAGCTTTGTAGTCAATGAGCAGTTCTTC.

The CDR3 sequence: CASSLEPGQTGYTF. CDR3 in DNA: TGTGCCAGCAGCTTAGAGCCCGGACAGACAGGCTACACCTTC. The chain links TRBV7-9 to TRBJ1-2; D may be TRBD1 (6 bases). The CDR3 sequence is 14 residues long. Between the trimmed V and J ends, which lost 1 base and 8 bases, there was a span of 14 bases. Germline CDR1 SEHNR, CDR2 FQNEAQ (reference sequence).

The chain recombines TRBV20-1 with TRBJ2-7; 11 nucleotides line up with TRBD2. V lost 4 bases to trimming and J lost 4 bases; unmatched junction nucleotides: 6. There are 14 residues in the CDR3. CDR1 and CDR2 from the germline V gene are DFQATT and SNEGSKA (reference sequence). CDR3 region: CSATLAGGGYEQYF. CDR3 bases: TGCAGTGCTACCCTAGCGGGAGGCGGGTACGAGCAGTACTTC.

CDR3 in amino acids: CASSYPLFRTSGSYEQYF. The CDR3, as DNA: TGTGCCAGCAGTTACCCATTATTCCGGACTAGCGGGAGCTACGAGCAGTACTTC. V is TRBV6-7 and J is TRBJ2-7, with TRBD2 identical over 13 bases. TRBV6-7 is annotated as an ORF whose role is uncertain. Trimming at V came to 2 bases and at J to 3 bases, leaving 10 bases not matched to a gene. There are 18 residues in the CDR3.

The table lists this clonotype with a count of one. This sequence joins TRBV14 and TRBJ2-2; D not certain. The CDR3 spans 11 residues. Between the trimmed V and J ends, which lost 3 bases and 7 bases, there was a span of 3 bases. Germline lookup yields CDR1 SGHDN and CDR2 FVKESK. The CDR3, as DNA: TGTGCCAGCAGCCACATCGGGGAGCTGTTTTTT. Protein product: CASSHIGELFF.

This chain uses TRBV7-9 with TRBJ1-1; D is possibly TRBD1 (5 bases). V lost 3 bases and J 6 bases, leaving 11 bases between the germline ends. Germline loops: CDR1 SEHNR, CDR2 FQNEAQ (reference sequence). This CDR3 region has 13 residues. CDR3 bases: TGTGCCAGCAGCTTTGGTGAAGGGGCTGAAGCTTTCTTT. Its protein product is CASSFGEGAEAFF. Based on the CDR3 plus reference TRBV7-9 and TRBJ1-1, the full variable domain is DTGVSQNPRHKITKRGQNVTFRCDPISEHNRLYWYRQTLGQGPEFLTYFQNEAQLEKSRLLSDRFSAERPKGSFSTLEIQRTEQGDSAMYLCASSFGEGAEAFFGQGTRLTVV.

This CDR3 is CSVEEGSLTGELFF. The CDR3 coding sequence is TGCAGCGTTGAAGAGGGCAGCTTAACCGGGGAGCTGTTTTTT. The gene calls are TRBV29-1 and TRBJ2-2, with D unresolved. The CDR3 sequence is 14 residues long. The germline V gene encodes CDR1 SQVTM and CDR2 ANQGSEA. With 0 bases removed from V and 5 bases from J, the gap between germline ends came to 10 bases.

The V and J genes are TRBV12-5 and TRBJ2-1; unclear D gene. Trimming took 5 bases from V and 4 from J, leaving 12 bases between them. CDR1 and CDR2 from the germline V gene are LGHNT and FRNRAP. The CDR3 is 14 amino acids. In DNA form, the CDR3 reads TGTGCTAGTGGTCCCTTTTTGTCTTACAATGAGCAGTTCTTC. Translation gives CASGPFLSYNEQFF.

CDR3 in DNA: TGTGCCAGCAGCCCAGGGGAGCGGGATACAGATACGCAGTATTTT. Protein: CASSPGERDTDTQYF. The V call is TRBV6-2 or TRBV6-3, the J call TRBJ2-3; a possible D gene is TRBD2 (7 bases). CDR3 length: 15 residues. Per the germline V gene, CDR1 is MNHEY and CDR2 is SVGEGT. The V and J ends lost 6 bases and 3 bases respectively, with 16 bases between them.

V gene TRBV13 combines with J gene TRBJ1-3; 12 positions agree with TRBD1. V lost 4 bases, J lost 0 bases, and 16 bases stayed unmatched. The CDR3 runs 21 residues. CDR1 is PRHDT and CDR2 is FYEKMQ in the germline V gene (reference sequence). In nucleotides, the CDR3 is TGTGCCAGCAGCTCCCCTTCCGGGACAGGGGGCCCATTTAGCTCTGGAAACACCATATATTTT. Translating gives CASSSPSGTGGPFSSGNTIYF.

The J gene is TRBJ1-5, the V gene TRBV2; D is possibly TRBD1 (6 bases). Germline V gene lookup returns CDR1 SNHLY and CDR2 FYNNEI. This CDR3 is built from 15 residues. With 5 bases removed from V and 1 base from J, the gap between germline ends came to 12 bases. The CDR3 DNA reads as TGTGCCAGCAGTCCACAGGGCGGGAGCAATCAGCCCCAGCATTTT. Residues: CASSPQGGSNQPQHF. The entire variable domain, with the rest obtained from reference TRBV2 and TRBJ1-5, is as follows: EPEVTQTPSHQVTQMGQEVILRCVPISNHLYFYWYRQILGQKVEFLVSFYNNEISEKSEIFDDQFSVERPDGSNFTLKIRSTKLEDSAMYFCASSPQGGSNQPQHFGDGTRLSIL.

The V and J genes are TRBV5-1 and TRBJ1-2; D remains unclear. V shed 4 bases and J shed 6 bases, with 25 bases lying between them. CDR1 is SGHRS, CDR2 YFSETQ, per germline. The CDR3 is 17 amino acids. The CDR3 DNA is TGCGCCAGCAGCCCCACTGGCGTGGATGTCTTTCCGAATGGCTACACCTTC. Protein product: CASSPTGVDVFPNGYTF.

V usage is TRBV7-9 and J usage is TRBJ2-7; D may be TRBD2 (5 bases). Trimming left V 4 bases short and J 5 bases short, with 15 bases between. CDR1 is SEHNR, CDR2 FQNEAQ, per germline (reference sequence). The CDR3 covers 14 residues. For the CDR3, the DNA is TGTGCCAGCAGCTCCACGGACTCAGTAGACGAGCAGTACTTC. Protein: CASSSTDSVDEQYF. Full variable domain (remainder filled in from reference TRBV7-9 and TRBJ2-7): DTGVSQNPRHKITKRGQNVTFRCDPISEHNRLYWYRQTLGQGPEFLTYFQNEAQLEKSRLLSDRFSAERPKGSFSTLEIQRTEQGDSAMYLCASSSTDSVDEQYFGPGTRLTVT.

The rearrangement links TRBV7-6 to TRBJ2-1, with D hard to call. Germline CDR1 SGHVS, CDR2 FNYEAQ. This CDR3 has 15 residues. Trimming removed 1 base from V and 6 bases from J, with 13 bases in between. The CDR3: CASSLGVSGSNEQFF. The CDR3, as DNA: TGTGCCAGCAGCTTAGGGGTCTCAGGTAGCAATGAGCAGTTCTTC.

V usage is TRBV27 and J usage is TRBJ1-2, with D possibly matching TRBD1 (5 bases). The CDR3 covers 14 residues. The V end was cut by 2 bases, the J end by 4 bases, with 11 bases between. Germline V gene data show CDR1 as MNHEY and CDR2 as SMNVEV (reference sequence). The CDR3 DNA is TGTGCCAGCAGTTTAGAACCAGGGTTCTATGGCTACACCTTC. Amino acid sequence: CASSLEPGFYGYTF.

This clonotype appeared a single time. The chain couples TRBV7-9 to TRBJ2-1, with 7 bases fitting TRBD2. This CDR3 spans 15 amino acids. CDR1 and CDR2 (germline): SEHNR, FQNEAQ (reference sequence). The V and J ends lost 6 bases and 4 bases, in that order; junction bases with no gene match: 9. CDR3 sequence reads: CASSYESGKYNEQFF. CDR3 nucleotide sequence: TGTGCCAGCAGTTACGAGAGCGGGAAATACAATGAGCAGTTCTTC.

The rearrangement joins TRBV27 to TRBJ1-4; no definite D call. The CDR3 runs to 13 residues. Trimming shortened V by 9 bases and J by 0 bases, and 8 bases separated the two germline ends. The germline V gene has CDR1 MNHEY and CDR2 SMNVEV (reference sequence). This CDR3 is CARTTPTNEKLFF. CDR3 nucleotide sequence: TGTGCCAGGACTACCCCAACTAATGAAAAACTGTTTTTT.

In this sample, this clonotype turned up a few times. CDR3 in DNA: TGTGCCAGCAGCTTAGCCGGGAGCACAGATACGCAGTATTTT. It yields the protein CASSLAGSTDTQYF. The rearrangement joins TRBV7-9 to TRBJ2-3; the D is unclear. Looked up from germline, CDR1 is SEHNR and CDR2 is FQNEAQ (reference sequence). Trimming cost V 0 bases and J 0 bases, with 4 bases left between them. The CDR3 runs 14 residues.

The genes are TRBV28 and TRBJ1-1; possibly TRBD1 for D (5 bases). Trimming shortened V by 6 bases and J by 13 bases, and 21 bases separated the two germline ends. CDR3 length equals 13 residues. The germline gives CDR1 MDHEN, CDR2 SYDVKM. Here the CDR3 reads CASRRKGLGKVFF. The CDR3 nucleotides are TGTGCCAGCAGGAGAAAGGGACTCGGAAAAGTTTTCTTT.